This TCR beta chain was found in a study of T cell responses to AZD1222 COVID-19 vaccine. Measured with immunoSEQ multiplex PCR; TCRdb has only the in-frame clones, and not every one. The data hold around 180,000 clones, with approximately 90% observed a single time. Study-wide points: Spike as a whole was targeted by vaccine-associated CD4 TCRs, dominant at 160-218 and 743-854. Baseline testing showed seropositivity in only 6 or 7 AZD1222 recipients. The donor cohort was predominantly white British with a female majority, and clonal diversity may have been underestimated.

The germline V gene has CDR1 MNHEY and CDR2 SMNVEV (reference sequence). Unmatched junction bases numbered 13, after V lost 7 bases and J lost 8 bases. The length of the CDR3 is 15 residues. Turning to this clone: The antigen remains unidentified.

The V and J genes are TRBV27 and TRBJ1-4; TRBD1 matches at 7 bases. The TCR comes from an adult in good health. This specimen was peripheral blood, taken on day 0 of AZD1222 vaccination. The CDR3 nucleotides read TGTGCCAGCAATGCCCAAGGGGGCCCAGGGGAAAAACTGTTTTTT. As protein: CASNAQGGPGEKLFF.